A single sample gave rise to the 15 T cell receptor beta chains below, sequenced in a study of vaccination effects on CD4 cells after COVID-19. Antigen specificity for these receptors is unknown. The data were produced by immunoSEQ multiplex PCR, yet TCRdb's version contains in-frame clones alone and is incomplete. This table has about 30,000 clones, over 70% appearing once. With the ViraFEST assay, the study expanded antigen-specific CD4+ T cells using viral peptide pools, then sequenced them. Subsequent to a culture period of roughly 11 days, CD4+ T cells were isolated. Each participant was administered two doses of either the BNT162b2 or the mRNA-1273 vaccine. Source: CD4+ T cells from PBMCs cultured with HCoV-229E spike peptides, taken after COVID-19 vaccination. All receptors come from a human donor who received a COVID-19 vaccine.

There are a few counts of this clone. One end of the junction fails to match germline, which may point to a read error. This chain connects TRBV7-8 to TRBJ2-7; TRBD2 matches at 14 bases. From germline, CDR1 is SGHVS and CDR2 FQNEAQ. The CDR3 length is 15 residues. The CDR3 spells CASSSDTGTSGSTDF. As DNA, the CDR3 is TGTGCCAGCAGCTCGGATACCGGGACTAGCGGGAGCACTGACTTC.

The chain joins TRBV6-6 to TRBJ1-2, with a tentative D call TRBD1 (5 bases). CDR3 size: 13 residues. Trimming took off 6 bases at V and 4 bases at J, with 12 bases between the two ends. Germline CDR1 and CDR2: MNHNY and SVGAGI (reference sequence). CDR3 in amino acids: CASSLRDLYGYTF. CDR3 nucleotides: TGTGCCAGCAGCCTCCGGGACCTCTATGGCTACACCTTC.

In this sample, this clone turned up a few times. The chain combines TRBV29-1 with TRBJ1-1; D is unclear. Trimming took 2 bases from V and 5 from J, leaving 9 bases between them. The CDR3 extends over 12 amino acids. The germline gives CDR1 SQVTM, CDR2 ANQGSEA. The CDR3 region has the DNA TGCAGCGTTGAACTTGGACCAACTGAAGCTTTCTTT. Translating it yields CSVELGPTEAFF.

The sample holds a few counts of this clone. The chain joins TRBV7-9 to TRBJ2-7; no firm D call. V gave up 1 base and J gave up 0 bases, with 7 bases separating them. The CDR3 is made up of 14 amino acids. The germline V gene encodes CDR1 SEHNR and CDR2 FQNEAQ (reference sequence). CDR3: CASSLGGISYEQYF. As DNA, the CDR3 is TGTGCCAGCAGCTTAGGAGGAATCTCCTACGAGCAGTACTTC.

The chain recombines TRBV6-5 with TRBJ2-7; 9 nucleotides line up with TRBD1. The CDR3 covers 14 residues. Germline CDR1 MNHEY, CDR2 SVGAGI. Unmatched junction bases numbered 6, after V lost 6 bases and J lost 3 bases. The CDR3 DNA follows: TGTGCCAGCAGAGACAGGGGGGTCAACTACGAGCAGTACTTC. Translated: CASRDRGVNYEQYF.

The genes are TRBV10-3 and TRBJ2-1, with 10 nucleotides matching TRBD1. The CDR3 totals 14 residues. Germline V lookup: CDR1 ENHRY, CDR2 SYGVKD. V was clipped by 7 bases and J by 7 bases; unmatched bases: 7. The CDR3 DNA reads as TGTGCCATCACTCCCCGGACAGGGGGGAATGAGCAGTTCTTC. This encodes CAITPRTGGNEQFF.

The chain couples TRBV5-5 to TRBJ2-1, with TRBD2 matching 7 bases. Germline V gives CDR1 SGHKS, CDR2 YYEKEE (reference sequence). V lost 4 bases, J lost 3 bases, and 13 bases stayed unmatched. There are 17 residues in the CDR3. In nucleotides, the CDR3 is TGTGCCAGCAGCGGGGAGGGAAGACCTGTCCGCTACAATGAGCAGTTCTTC. Translated: CASSGEGRPVRYNEQFF.

This chain links TRBV19 with TRBJ2-6; 9 bases map to TRBD1. This CDR3 spans 15 amino acids. With 11 bases clipped from V and 4 bases from J, the junction kept 9 bases outside the gene matches. The V gene's germline CDR1 is LNHDA and CDR2 SQIVND (reference sequence). The CDR3 DNA reads as TGTGCCGGGGGACAGGGAATGGTCGGGGCCAACGTCCTGACTTTC. It yields the protein CAGGQGMVGANVLTF. The whole variable domain, remainder taken from reference TRBV19 and TRBJ2-6, is DGGITQSPKYLFRKEGQNVTLSCEQNLNHDAMYWYRQDPGQGLRLIYYSQIVNDFQKGDIAEGYSVSREKKESFPLTVTSAQKNPTAFYLCAGGQGMVGANVLTFGAGSRLTVL.

The chain joins TRBV20-1 to TRBJ2-5, with 9 nucleotides matching TRBD2. This CDR3 comprises 15 residues. V lost 3 bases, J lost 5 bases, and 10 bases stayed unmatched. Germline V CDR1 and CDR2: DFQATT, SNEGSKA (reference sequence). The CDR3 here is CSASAGGGAGETQYF. CDR3 DNA: TGCAGTGCTAGTGCCGGCGGGGGGGCCGGGGAGACCCAGTACTTC.

The rearrangement uses TRBV5-1 and TRBJ2-7; D gene uncertain. Per germline, CDR1 SGHRS and CDR2 YFSETQ. Trimming stripped 0 bases from V and 3 bases from J, with 7 bases between. This CDR3 comprises 13 residues. The CDR3 sequence is CASSLDSYYEQYF. The CDR3 bases are TGCGCCAGCAGCTTGGACAGCTACTACGAGCAGTACTTC.

This clone has only a few counts. In the same sample, other DNA sequences code for this CDR3. This chain links TRBV5-1 with TRBJ2-5, with D perhaps being TRBD1 or TRBD2 (5 bases each). Trimming left V 3 bases short and J 2 bases short, with 8 bases between. Germline V gene data show CDR1 as SGHRS and CDR2 as YFSETQ. This CDR3 has 13 residues. CDR3 residues: CASSWDLQETQYF. As DNA, the CDR3 is TGCGCCAGCAGCTGGGACCTACAAGAGACCCAGTACTTC.

This chain uses TRBV6-5 with TRBJ1-1, with TRBD1 matching 7 bases. There are 15 residues in the CDR3. CDR1 and CDR2 (germline): MNHEY, SVGAGI. The ends lost 0 bases at V and 3 bases at J; junction bases unmatched: 4. CDR3 nucleotide sequence: TGTGCCAGCAGTTACTCCTATACAGGGGACACTGAAGCTTTCTTT. This encodes CASSYSYTGDTEAFF.

This sequence joins TRBV6-5 and TRBJ1-4, with D maybe TRBD1 (5 bases). Germline V gene sequence: CDR1 MNHEY, CDR2 SVGAGI. With 10 bases removed from V and 2 bases from J, the gap between germline ends came to 17 bases. The CDR3 covers 15 residues. CDR3 sequence (DNA): TGTGCCACCACAAGATCGGGGCCGACTAATGAAAAACTGTTTTTT. Protein: CATTRSGPTNEKLFF.

The chain carries TRBV4-1 and TRBJ1-5, with TRBD1 as a possible D gene (6 bases). The CDR3 runs 13 residues. Per germline, CDR1 MGHRA and CDR2 YSYEKL. V lost 1 base and J 5 bases, leaving 6 bases between the germline ends. The CDR3 sequence: CASSQAGDQPQHF. The CDR3, as DNA: TGCGCCAGCAGCCAAGCAGGGGATCAGCCCCAGCATTTT.

The V call is TRBV5-1, the J call TRBJ2-1; D ambiguous. Trimming took off 0 bases at V and 9 bases at J, with 13 bases between the two ends. The germline V gene has CDR1 SGHRS and CDR2 YFSETQ. CDR3 length: 14 amino acids. For the CDR3, the DNA is TGCGCCAGCAGCTTGGAGACGCTCGTCAGTGAGCAGTTCTTC. Its translation is CASSLETLVSEQFF. Full variable domain (outside the CDR3, taken from reference TRBV5-1 and TRBJ2-1): KAGVTQTPRYLIKTRGQQVTLSCSPISGHRSVSWYQQTPGQGLQFLFEYFSETQRNKGNFPGRFSGRQFSNSRSEMNVSTLELGDSALYLCASSLETLVSEQFFGPGTRLTVL.